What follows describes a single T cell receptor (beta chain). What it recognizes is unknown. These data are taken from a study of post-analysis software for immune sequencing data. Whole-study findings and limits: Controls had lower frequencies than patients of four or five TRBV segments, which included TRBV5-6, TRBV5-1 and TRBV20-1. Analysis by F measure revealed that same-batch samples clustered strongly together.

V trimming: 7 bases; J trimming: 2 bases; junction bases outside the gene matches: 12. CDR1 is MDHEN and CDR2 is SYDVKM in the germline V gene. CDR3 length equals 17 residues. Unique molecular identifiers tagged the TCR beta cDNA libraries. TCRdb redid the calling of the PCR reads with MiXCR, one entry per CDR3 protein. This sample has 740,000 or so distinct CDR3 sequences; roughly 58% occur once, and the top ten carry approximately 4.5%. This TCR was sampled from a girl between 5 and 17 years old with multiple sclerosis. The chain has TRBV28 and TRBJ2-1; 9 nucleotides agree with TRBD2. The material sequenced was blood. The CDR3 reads CASTQSPSGTPYNEQFF. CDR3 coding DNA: TGTGCCAGCACCCAATCCCCTAGCGGGACCCCCTACAATGAGCAGTTCTTC.